This T cell receptor (beta chain) stems from a study of CD8 T cells in Susac syndrome. Reverse transcription of about 0.5 to 1 ug RNA used random hexamers. In TCRdb, the immunoSEQ multiplex PCR reads were re-called with MiXCR into one record per CDR3 protein. The sample lists over 150,000 distinct CDR3 sequences; over 90% were seen once. The V end lost 1 base, the J end lost 4 bases, and 12 bases lay between the germline ends. This CDR3 region has 15 residues. Germline CDR1 SGDLS, CDR2 YYNGEE. What was sequenced was CD4+ T cells from PBMCs. The receptor's source is a human donor with multiple sclerosis. The chain recombines TRBV9 with TRBJ1-5; D is ambiguous. CDR3 in amino acids: CASSVSGEINQPQHF. CDR3 in DNA: TGTGCCAGCAGCGTATCTGGGGAAATTAATCAGCCCCAGCATTTT.